This T cell receptor (beta chain) is from a study of identical twins. Through template switching, a universal primer site was introduced, and the cDNA contained unique molecular identifiers. From the 5' RACE reads, TCRdb called clonotypes with MiXCR, one entry per CDR3 protein. The table lists some 600,000 distinct CDR3 sequences, around 7.5% of them singletons. This clonotype was detected many times. The antigen remains unidentified. Trimming left V 1 base short and J 2 bases short, with 5 bases between. The CDR3 sequence is 13 residues long. Germline assignment: CDR1 SGHAT and CDR2 FQNNGV. General study findings and limits: In cord blood, abundant beta clonotypes had fewer insertions; memory showed no trend.

These data were also reused for a study on yellow fever vaccine responses in identical twins.

The TCR comes from a woman aged 18-35 years in good health. This chain connects TRBV11-2 to TRBJ2-5; D not certain. The sample was PBMCs. The CDR3 region has the DNA TGTGCCAGCAGCTTAGTCCGGCAAGAGACCCAGTACTTC. It specifies CASSLVRQETQYF.